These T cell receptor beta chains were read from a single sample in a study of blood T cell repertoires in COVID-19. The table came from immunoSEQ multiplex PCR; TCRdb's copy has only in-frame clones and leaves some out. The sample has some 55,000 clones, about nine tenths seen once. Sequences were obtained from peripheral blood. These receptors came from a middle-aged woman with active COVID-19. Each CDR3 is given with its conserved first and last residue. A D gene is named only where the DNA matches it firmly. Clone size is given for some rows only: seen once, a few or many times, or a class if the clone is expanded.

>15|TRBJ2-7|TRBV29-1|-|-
TGCAGCGTTGGGGCAGTCCTCTCTGGGTACTACGAGCAGTACTTC
CSVGAVLSGYYEQYF
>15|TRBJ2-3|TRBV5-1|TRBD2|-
TGCGCCAGCAGCCGAATGGCTAGCGGGGCAGATACGCAGTATTTT
CASSRMASGADTQYF
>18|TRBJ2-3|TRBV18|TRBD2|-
TGTGCCAGCTCACCACTTCCTAGCGGGGCCTCTAGCACAGATACGCAGTATTTT
CASSPLPSGASSTDTQYF
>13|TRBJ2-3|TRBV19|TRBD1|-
TGTGCCAGTATCTCCAGGGGGACAGATACGCAGTATTTT
CASISRGTDTQYF
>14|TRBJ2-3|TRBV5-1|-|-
TGCGCCAGCAGCTTGTCCGTCCTCACAGATACGCAGTATTTT
CASSLSVLTDTQYF
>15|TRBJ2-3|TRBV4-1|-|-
TGCGCCAGCAGCCAAGTTGGGGCCGGCACAGATACGCAGTATTTT
CASSQVGAGTDTQYF
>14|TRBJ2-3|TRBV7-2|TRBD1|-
TGTGCCAGCAGCTCTAGACAGGGGGAGAATACGCAGTATTTT
CASSSRQGENTQYF
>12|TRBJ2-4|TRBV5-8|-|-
TGTGCCAGCAGCTTGGTAGCAAACATTCAGTACTTC
CASSLVANIQYF
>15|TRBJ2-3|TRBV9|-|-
TGTGCCAGCAGCGTAGAGGGGGGGAGTACAGATACGCAGTATTTT
CASSVEGGSTDTQYF
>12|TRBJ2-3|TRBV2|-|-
TGTGCCAGCAGTGGGGGGGCAGATACGCAGTATTTT
CASSGGADTQYF
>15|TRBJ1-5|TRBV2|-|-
TGTGCCAGCAGTGGAACGGGCACCGGGATACAGCCCCAGCATTTT
CASSGTGTGIQPQHF
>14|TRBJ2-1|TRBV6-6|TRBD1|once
TGTGCCAGCAGTTGGACAGGGTATGCGGATGAGCAGTTCTTC
CASSWTGYADEQFF
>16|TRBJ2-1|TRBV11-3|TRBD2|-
TGTGCCAGCAGCTTAGGTGTTAGCGGGTCTTTCTATGAGCAGTTCTTC
CASSLGVSGSFYEQFF
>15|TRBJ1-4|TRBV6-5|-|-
TGTGCCAGCAGTTACTCGATACAGAGAACAGAAAAACTGTTTTTT
CASSYSIQRTEKLFF
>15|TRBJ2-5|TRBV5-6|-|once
TGTGCCAGCAGCTTGGCGGGGTTCAGAGGGGAGACCCAGTACTTC
CASSLAGFRGETQYF
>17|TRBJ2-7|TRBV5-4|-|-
TGTGCCAGCAGCTTGGCCCCCGGTGTGGGCAGACAACTGGAGCAGTACTTC
CASSLAPGVGRQLEQYF